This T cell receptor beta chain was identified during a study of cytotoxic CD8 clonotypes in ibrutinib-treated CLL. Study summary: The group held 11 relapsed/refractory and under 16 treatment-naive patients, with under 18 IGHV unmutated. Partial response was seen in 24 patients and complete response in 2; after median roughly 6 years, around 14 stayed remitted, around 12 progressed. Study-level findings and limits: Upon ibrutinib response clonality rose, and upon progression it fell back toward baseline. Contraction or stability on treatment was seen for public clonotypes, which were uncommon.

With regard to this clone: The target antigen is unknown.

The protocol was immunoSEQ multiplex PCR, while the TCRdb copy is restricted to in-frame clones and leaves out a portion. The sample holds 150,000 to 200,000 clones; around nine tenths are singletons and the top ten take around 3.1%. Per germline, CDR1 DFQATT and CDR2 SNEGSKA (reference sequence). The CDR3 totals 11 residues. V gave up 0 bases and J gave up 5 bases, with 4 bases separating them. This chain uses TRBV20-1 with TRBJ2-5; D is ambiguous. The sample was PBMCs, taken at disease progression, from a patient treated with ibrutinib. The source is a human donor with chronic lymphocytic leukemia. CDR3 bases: TGCAGTGCTAGAGAGGTGGAGACCCAGTACTTC. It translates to CSAREVETQYF.